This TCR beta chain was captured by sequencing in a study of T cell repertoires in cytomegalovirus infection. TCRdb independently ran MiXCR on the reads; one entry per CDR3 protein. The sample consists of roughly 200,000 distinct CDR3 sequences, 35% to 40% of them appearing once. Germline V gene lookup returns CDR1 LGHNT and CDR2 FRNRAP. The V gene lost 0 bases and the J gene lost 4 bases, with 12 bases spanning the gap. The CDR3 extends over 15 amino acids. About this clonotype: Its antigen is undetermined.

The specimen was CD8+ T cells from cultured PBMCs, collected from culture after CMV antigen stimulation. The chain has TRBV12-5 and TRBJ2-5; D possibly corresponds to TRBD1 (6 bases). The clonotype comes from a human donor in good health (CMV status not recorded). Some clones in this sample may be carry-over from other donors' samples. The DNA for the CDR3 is TGTGCTAGTGGTTTGGTACCCAGGGGTGGAGAGACCCAGTACTTC. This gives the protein CASGLVPRGGETQYF.